What follows are 21 T cell receptor beta chains derived from one specimen sequenced in a study of PD-L1 blockade in urothelial cancer. Documented time point: pretreatment peripheral blood. Profiling relied on immunoSEQ multiplex PCR, and the TCRdb table lists in-frame clones only, not all of them. The sample contains around 100,000 clones, 80% to 90% of which appear only once. This material consisted of PBMCs, taken around atezolizumab (anti-PD-L1) treatment. Receptors originate from a man in his fifties or sixties with urothelial cancer.

The chain couples TRBV11-2 to TRBJ2-5; weak D call: TRBD2 (6 bases). V lost 6 bases and J 5 bases, leaving 16 bases between the germline ends. Germline values: CDR1 SGHAT, CDR2 FQNNGV. The CDR3 totals 14 residues. CDR3 sequence: CASRFGPGGETQYF. The CDR3 bases are TGTGCCAGCAGGTTCGGACCTGGGGGGGAGACCCAGTACTTC.

This clone occurred once. CDR3 region: CASGLMAGGPGNEQFF. CDR3 bases: TGTGCTAGTGGTTTGATGGCGGGGGGGCCGGGAAATGAGCAGTTCTTC. J is TRBJ2-1 and V is TRBV12-5, with 9 bases fitting TRBD2. The trim removed 2 bases at V and 7 bases at J, leaving 9 bases unmatched. Germline V gives CDR1 LGHNT, CDR2 FRNRAP. This CDR3 is 16 amino acids long. Full variable domain (remainder filled in from reference TRBV12-5 and TRBJ2-1): DARVTQTPRHKVTEMGQEVTMRCQPILGHNTVFWYRQTMMQGLELLAYFRNRAPLDDSGMPKDRFSAEMPDATLATLKIQPSEPRDSAVYFCASGLMAGGPGNEQFFGPGTRLTVL.

The rearrangement uses TRBV19 and TRBJ2-4; D possibly corresponds to TRBD1 (6 bases). Germline CDR1 is LNHDA and CDR2 is SQIVND (reference sequence). V was pared by 5 bases and J by 0 bases, with 8 bases between. CDR3 length: 14 residues. CDR3 bases: TGTGCCAGTAGTGAGGACAGAGCCAAAAACATTCAGTACTTC. Translating it yields CASSEDRAKNIQYF.

This sequence joins TRBV5-1 and TRBJ1-4; the match to TRBD1 covers 8 bases. The germline CDR1 and CDR2 sequences are SGHRS and YFSETQ. The CDR3 extends over 14 amino acids. The V and J ends lost 4 bases and 7 bases, in that order; junction bases with no gene match: 6. CDR3 residues: CASSAGQGSEKLFF. The CDR3 DNA sequence: TGCGCCAGCAGCGCTGGACAGGGCAGTGAAAAACTGTTTTTT.

This chain uses TRBV7-3 with TRBJ2-1, with 7 nucleotides matching TRBD1. The CDR3 sequence is 16 residues long. With 6 bases clipped from V and 6 bases from J, the junction kept 14 bases outside the gene matches. Germline CDR1 and CDR2: SGHTA and FQGTGA. The CDR3 loop reads CASRPHSTGEGNEQFF. In nucleotides, the CDR3 is TGTGCCAGCAGACCACATTCCACAGGGGAAGGCAATGAGCAGTTCTTC.

The chain couples TRBV19 to TRBJ1-5; 10 nucleotides align to TRBD1. The ends lost 3 bases at V and 7 bases at J; junction bases unmatched: 3. There are 14 residues in the CDR3. Looked up from germline, CDR1 is LNHDA and CDR2 is SQIVND (reference sequence). CDR3 coding DNA: TGTGCCAGTAGTATGACAGGGGGCGCCCAGCCCCAGCATTTT. Translating gives CASSMTGGAQPQHF.

The J gene is TRBJ1-1, the V gene TRBV7-9; D unclear. The CDR3 is 14 residues long. Germline V gene data show CDR1 as SEHNR and CDR2 as FQNEAQ (reference sequence). V was pared by 3 bases and J by 3 bases, with 11 bases between. CDR3 bases: TGTGCCAGCAGCTTTGACAATTCGGACACTGAAGCTTTCTTT. Amino acids: CASSFDNSDTEAFF.

For this clone: One end of the junction does not line up with germline, which may come from a read error. CDR3 nucleotides: TGCAGCGTTGAAGGGACAGGCGAAGATGGCCACACCTTC. Its translation: CSVEGTGEDGHTF. The rearrangement links TRBV29-1 to TRBJ1-2; 7 bases are shared with TRBD1. Germline V gene data show CDR1 as SQVTM and CDR2 as ANQGSEA. The CDR3 contains 13 residues.

The J gene is TRBJ1-2, the V gene TRBV5-1, with D unclear. The length of the CDR3 is 14 residues. Trimming took 0 bases from V and 4 from J, leaving 10 bases between them. Germline V lookup: CDR1 SGHRS, CDR2 YFSETQ. For the CDR3, the DNA is TGCGCCAGCAGCTTGGGAGCAGGACTCTATGGCTACACCTTC. It encodes CASSLGAGLYGYTF.

The V and J genes are TRBV29-1 and TRBJ2-2, with TRBD1 matching over 10 bases. The V segment lost 8 bases and the J segment 5 bases; nucleotides outside the gene matches: 5. This CDR3 is 13 amino acids long. CDR1 is SQVTM, CDR2 ANQGSEA, per germline. In nucleotides, the CDR3 is TGCAGCACCGGACAGGGGGTTACCGGGGAGCTGTTTTTT. This codes for CSTGQGVTGELFF.

V gene TRBV5-1 combines with J gene TRBJ2-3; D unresolved. The length of the CDR3 is 16 residues. Trimming took 0 bases from V and 3 from J, leaving 14 bases between them. Per the germline V gene, CDR1 is SGHRS and CDR2 is YFSETQ. The CDR3 nucleotides read TGCGCCAGCAGCTTGGAGCTTGCCGGGTATACAGATACGCAGTATTTT. Residues: CASSLELAGYTDTQYF.

The chain employs TRBV13 and TRBJ1-2, with unresolved D. The germline V gene has CDR1 PRHDT and CDR2 FYEKMQ (reference sequence). The CDR3 has 14 amino acids. Deletions cut 5 bases from V and 1 base from J, with 11 bases between. The CDR3 sequence: CASSPGSDNYGYTF. DNA for the CDR3: TGTGCCAGCAGCCCCGGGAGTGATAACTATGGCTACACCTTC.

The chain uses TRBV28 and TRBJ1-4, with 10 bases fitting TRBD1. Germline trimming cut 11 bases from V and 5 bases from J; bases unmatched to any gene: 5. Germline assignment: CDR1 MDHEN and CDR2 SYDVKM. This CDR3 contains 13 residues. Written as DNA, the CDR3 is TGTGCCGGACGGACAGGGGGGAATGAAAAACTGTTTTTT. Amino acid sequence: CAGRTGGNEKLFF.

The chain carries TRBV5-6 and TRBJ2-3; possibly TRBD1 for D (5 bases). Germline V gene sequence: CDR1 SGHDT, CDR2 YYEEEE. The V end was cut by 3 bases, the J end by 0 bases, with 11 bases between. The CDR3 has 15 amino acids. CDR3 sequence: CASSSRVLSTDTQYF. CDR3 coding DNA: TGTGCCAGCAGCTCCAGGGTGCTCAGCACAGATACGCAGTATTTT.

The chain recombines TRBV18 with TRBJ1-2; D is undetermined. V was trimmed by 3 bases and J by 2 bases, leaving 13 bases between them. Looked up from germline, CDR1 is KGHSH and CDR2 is LQKENI. The CDR3 length is 15 residues. The CDR3: CASSPPGDLNYGYTF. CDR3 sequence (DNA): TGTGCCAGCTCACCGCCCGGGGATTTAAACTATGGCTACACCTTC.

The J gene is TRBJ1-4, the V gene TRBV19; 8 bases are a match to TRBD1. This CDR3 has 15 amino acids. The germline V gene has CDR1 LNHDA and CDR2 SQIVND (reference sequence). J was trimmed by 6 bases and V by 5 bases; bases with no gene match: 8. For the CDR3, the DNA is TGTGCCAGTAGTCCTCGACAGGGGCCTGATGAAAAACTGTTTTTT. Encoded protein: CASSPRQGPDEKLFF.

V usage is TRBV9 and J usage is TRBJ1-3; D gene unclear. V was shortened by 0 bases and J by 3 bases, with 10 bases between the two germline ends. Germline values: CDR1 SGDLS, CDR2 YYNGEE. The CDR3 is 15 amino acids. CDR3 sequence (DNA): TGTGCCAGCAGCGTAGACCCCCGGAGTGGAAACACCATATATTTT. This encodes CASSVDPRSGNTIYF.

Here the CDR3 DNA reads TGTGCCAGCAGCGTAGGGCGGGAGGGCGGGTACCAAGAGACCCAGTACTTC. This translates into CASSVGREGGYQETQYF. The gene calls are TRBV9 and TRBJ2-5; 9 bases align to TRBD2. Germline CDR1 is SGDLS and CDR2 is YYNGEE. The CDR3 has 17 residues. Germline trimming cut 0 bases from V and 0 bases from J; bases unmatched to any gene: 6.

This chain links TRBV9 with TRBJ1-2, with a tentative D call TRBD1 (6 bases). The CDR3 extends over 14 amino acids. Germline CDR1 and CDR2: SGDLS and YYNGEE. The ends were cut back, 0 bases at V and 6 bases at J, with 12 bases in the middle. As DNA, the CDR3 is TGTGCCAGCAGCGTAGTAGGGGGATCTAATGGCTACACCTTC. It codes for CASSVVGGSNGYTF.

The rearrangement uses TRBV14 and TRBJ2-4; 7 bases fit TRBD2. Germline V gene data show CDR1 as SGHDN and CDR2 as FVKESK. The CDR3 runs 15 residues. Trimming cost V 1 base and J 9 bases; bases outside gene matches: 9. In nucleotides, the CDR3 is TGTGCCAGCAGCCAAGGGACTAGTGGCGTAGCCATTCAGTACTTC. This gives the protein CASSQGTSGVAIQYF.

This chain uses TRBV7-8 with TRBJ2-2; D might be TRBD2 (6 bases). Germline V gene data show CDR1 as SGHVS and CDR2 as FQNEAQ. The CDR3 is 16 residues long. V dropped 1 base and J dropped 1 base, with 10 bases sitting between them. CDR3 protein: CASSLEGSGNTGELFF. The CDR3 region has the DNA TGTGCCAGCAGCTTAGAGGGTAGCGGGAACACCGGGGAGCTGTTTTTT.